This T cell receptor beta chain emerged from a study of beta chain features in type 1 diabetes. Concerning this clone: The antigen is unknown.

Notes on the study in general: Sequencing used cDNA, and cells with high TCR expression could therefore be over-represented. Among all four CD4+ subsets, Type 1 diabetes patients had TCRB CDR3s that were moderately but significantly shorter. A closer apparent resemblance between naive, central memory and Treg TCRB repertoires was seen in patients than in healthy donors. Shorter templates might be favored by PCR, and equally so in patients and in controls.

The germline gives CDR1 ENHRY, CDR2 SYGVKD. This CDR3 is built from 14 residues. V trimming: 6 bases; J trimming: 5 bases; junction bases outside the gene matches: 7. Expressed TCRB transcripts were sequenced, since all the RNA that had been isolated was reverse transcribed. Sequencing used immunoSEQ multiplex PCR; TCRdb keeps in-frame clones, though not all of them. This sample has 150,000 to 200,000 clones, with around 63% found just once. This sequence originates from a man younger than 45 with type 1 diabetes. The J gene is TRBJ2-5, the V gene TRBV10-3, with 9 nucleotides matching TRBD1. Sequenced: naive CD4+ T cells from blood. The CDR3 loop is CAIRGGQGIETQYF. The CDR3 bases are TGTGCCATCAGGGGAGGACAGGGGATTGAGACCCAGTACTTC.